This TCR beta chain was observed in a study of shared clonotypes between healthy human individuals. The CDR3 has 14 residues. Losses at the gene ends were 4 bases for V and 3 bases for J; bases not matched to a gene: 5. Germline assignment: CDR1 SGHAT and CDR2 FQNNGV. Profiled with immunoSEQ multiplex PCR; TCRdb holds only in-frame clones, not every one. This table has about 2.5 million clones, 85% to 95% appearing once. Broader study findings: Blood was the only sampled material, and tissue repertoires likely differ. Roughly 5% of naive CD4 clonotypes were shared across four donors. Among the subsets, naive ones generally showed larger estimated richness than memory ones.

Note on this clone: Antigen specificity is unknown. The same CDR3 arises from other DNA sequences in this sample as well.

The genes are TRBV11-2 and TRBJ2-7, with 8 bases that match TRBD2. The receptor was isolated from a man between 18 and 35 years old in good health. Some clones in this sample may be carry-over from other donors' samples. The sample was naive CD4+ T cells from PBMCs. Subset indicated: CD45RA+ positively selected. The CDR3 loop reads CASSSGLAGYEQYF. For the CDR3, the DNA is TGTGCCAGCAGCTCTGGACTAGCTGGCTACGAGCAGTACTTC.